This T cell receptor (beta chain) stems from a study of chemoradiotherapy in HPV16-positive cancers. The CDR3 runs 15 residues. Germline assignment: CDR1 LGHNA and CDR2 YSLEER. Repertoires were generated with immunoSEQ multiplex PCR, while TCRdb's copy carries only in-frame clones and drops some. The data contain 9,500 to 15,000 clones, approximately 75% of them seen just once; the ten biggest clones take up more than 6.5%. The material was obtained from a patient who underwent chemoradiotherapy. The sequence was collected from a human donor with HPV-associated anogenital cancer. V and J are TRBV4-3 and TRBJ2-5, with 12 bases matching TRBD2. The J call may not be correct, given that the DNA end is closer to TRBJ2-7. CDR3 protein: CASSHTSGRPHEQYF. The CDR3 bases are TGCGCCAGCAGCCACACTAGCGGGAGGCCCCACGAGCAGTACTTC.